Presented here are 18 T cell receptor beta chains from one specimen sequenced in a study of vaccination and CD4 T cells after COVID-19. At the Johns Hopkins FTIC core, DNA taken from cultured CD4+ T cells was sequenced by way of the Oncomine TCR Beta short-read assay. One entry per CDR3 protein results from TCRdb running MiXCR on the PCR reads. Among over 15,000 distinct CDR3 sequences, 54% were seen once, and the ten largest hold roughly 32%. As to treatment: approximately nine-day PBMC culture with coronavirus spike peptide pools or control peptides (ViraFEST assay). For these receptors, no antigen is known. The sample in question was cultured CD4+ T cells from blood, obtained after SARS-CoV-2 vaccination. The source of these receptors is a human donor with COVID-19.

The chain employs TRBV2 and TRBJ2-3, with 10 bases that match TRBD1. CDR3 size: 15 residues. V was pared by 6 bases and J by 3 bases, with 6 bases of the junction left unmatched. Germline CDR1 SNHLY, CDR2 FYNNEI. The CDR3 DNA reads as TGTGCCAGCAGCGGGGGACAGGGGATGACAGATACGCAGTATTTT. Translating it yields CASSGGQGMTDTQYF.

The gene calls are TRBV5-4 and TRBJ2-3; 9 nucleotides agree with TRBD2. This CDR3 comprises 14 residues. The ends lost 4 bases at V and 5 bases at J; junction bases unmatched: 5. CDR1 and CDR2 from the germline V gene are SGHNT and YYREEE (reference sequence). The CDR3: CASSPGLAKDTQYF. The CDR3 DNA reads as TGTGCCAGCAGCCCGGGACTAGCCAAAGATACGCAGTATTTT.

This chain connects TRBV24-1 to TRBJ1-3; 10 bases are a match to TRBD1. Germline CDR1 reads KGHDR; CDR2 reads SFDVKD. The CDR3 is made up of 19 amino acids. Trimming cost V 4 bases and J 0 bases; bases outside gene matches: 11. The CDR3 loop is CATSELRDRGHFSGNTIYF. CDR3 nucleotide sequence: TGTGCCACCAGTGAGCTCCGGGACAGGGGCCACTTCTCTGGAAACACCATATATTTT.

In this sample, this clonotype turned up a few times. The chain combines TRBV27 with TRBJ2-3; 14 bases are a match to TRBD2. V gave up 6 bases and J gave up 4 bases; unmatched junction bases: 6. The CDR3 contains 16 residues. The germline CDR1 and CDR2 sequences are MNHEY and SMNVEV (reference sequence). DNA of the CDR3: TGTGCCAGCAGACGGACTAGCGGGGGGAGCGCAGATACGCAGTATTTT. Protein: CASRRTSGGSADTQYF.

This clonotype was recorded only once. The gene calls are TRBV11-2 and TRBJ2-2; 8 bases match TRBD1. Trimming cost V 8 bases and J 8 bases; bases outside gene matches: 16. The CDR3 consists of 16 residues. The germline CDR1 and CDR2 sequences are SGHAT and FQNNGV. The CDR3 coding sequence is TGTGCCAGCTACGAACCCGGGACAGGAGTCACGGGGGAGCTGTTTTTT. This gives the protein CASYEPGTGVTGELFF.

The CDR3 is CASSLDPPRSYGYTF. The DNA for the CDR3 is TGTGCCAGCAGCTTAGATCCCCCGAGGAGCTATGGCTACACCTTC. The chain employs TRBV11-3 and TRBJ1-2; D is uncertain. Trimming took off 0 bases at V and 4 bases at J, with 12 bases between the two ends. Germline V gene sequence: CDR1 SGHNT, CDR2 YENEEA. This CDR3 contains 15 residues.

This clonotype turned up a few times. The rearrangement joins TRBV7-9 to TRBJ1-2; the D gene is possibly TRBD1 (5 bases). The V gene lost 2 bases and the J gene lost 8 bases, with 15 bases spanning the gap. The length of the CDR3 is 14 residues. CDR1 and CDR2 from the germline V gene are SEHNR and FQNEAQ (reference sequence). The CDR3 reads CASSLIAGVWGYTF. CDR3 sequence (DNA): TGTGCCAGCAGCTTAATTGCGGGGGTGTGGGGCTACACCTTC.

The chain joins TRBV18 to TRBJ2-7; 7 bases are a match to TRBD1. Germline V gene data show CDR1 as KGHSH and CDR2 as LQKENI. After removal of 4 bases from V and 3 bases from J, the junction contained 6 bases not matched to a gene. CDR3 length: 14 residues. CDR3 region: CASSQRTGYYEQYF. CDR3 DNA sequence: TGTGCCAGCTCACAACGGACAGGATACTACGAGCAGTACTTC.

J is TRBJ2-7 and V is TRBV19, with D perhaps TRBD1 (6 bases). CDR3 size: 15 residues. CDR1 and CDR2 (germline): LNHDA, SQIVND (reference sequence). Trimming took 6 bases from V and 1 from J, leaving 16 bases between them. The CDR3 is CASSSRDKHSYEQYF. CDR3 nucleotide sequence: TGTGCCAGTAGCTCCCGGGACAAACATTCCTACGAGCAGTACTTC.

This clonotype was picked up a small number of times. The chain has TRBV20-1 and TRBJ2-2, with TRBD2 identical over 9 bases. The V segment lost 1 base and the J segment 5 bases; nucleotides outside the gene matches: 8. CDR1 is DFQATT, CDR2 SNEGSKA, per germline (reference sequence). This CDR3 region has 16 residues. The CDR3 loop reads CSARGASGDLTGELFF. The CDR3 DNA sequence: TGCAGTGCTAGAGGGGCTAGCGGGGACCTAACCGGGGAGCTGTTTTTT.

This clonotype was found a few times. This chain's CDR3 is CASSASTGVHTQYF. As DNA, the CDR3 is TGTGCCAGTAGTGCGTCGACAGGGGTGCATACGCAGTATTTT. The rearrangement joins TRBV19 to TRBJ2-3; TRBD1 matches 8 bases. Germline V CDR1 and CDR2: LNHDA, SQIVND (reference sequence). CDR3 length: 14 residues. J was trimmed by 7 bases and V by 5 bases; bases with no gene match: 8.

The J gene is TRBJ2-7, the V gene TRBV6-5; D perhaps matches TRBD2 (5 bases). V was pared by 0 bases and J by 7 bases, with 16 bases between. The CDR3 extends over 15 amino acids. Germline lookup yields CDR1 MNHEY and CDR2 SVGAGI. DNA for the CDR3: TGTGCCAGCAGTTACTCGGCAGGTTTGGGAGTAGAGCAGTACTTC. Amino acids: CASSYSAGLGVEQYF.

This chain connects TRBV6-1 to TRBJ2-7; D may match TRBD1 or TRBD2 (5 bases each). The CDR3 extends over 17 amino acids. Trimming removed 5 bases at V and 1 base at J, with 21 bases between. Germline V CDR1 and CDR2: MNHNS, SASEGT. The CDR3: CASSKTQTGPASYEQYF. DNA of the CDR3: TGTGCCAGCAGTAAGACCCAAACGGGGCCGGCGTCCTACGAGCAGTACTTC.

The chain uses TRBV24-1 and TRBJ1-6; D call uncertain. CDR1 is KGHDR and CDR2 is SFDVKD in the germline V gene. Trimming took 6 bases from V and 6 from J, leaving 5 bases between them. This CDR3 comprises 12 residues. This CDR3 is CATSRGNSPLHF. The CDR3, as DNA: TGTGCCACCAGTCGGGGTAATTCACCCCTCCACTTT.

The CDR3 DNA reads as TGTGCCAGCAGTTTATTGGGGGGCGATGGCTACACCTTC. Its protein product is CASSLLGGDGYTF. The rearrangement joins TRBV28 to TRBJ1-2; tentative D call: TRBD1 (6 bases). The CDR3 runs 13 residues. Germline CDR1 is MDHEN and CDR2 is SYDVKM. Trimming left V 1 base short and J 6 bases short, with 9 bases between.

This clonotype appeared a few times. The rearrangement joins TRBV20-1 to TRBJ1-5; 10 positions agree with TRBD1. With V trimmed by 2 bases and J by 7 bases, 5 bases remained unmatched. Germline-derived CDR1 and CDR2 are DFQATT and SNEGSKA (reference sequence). The CDR3 length is 14 residues. The CDR3 DNA is TGCAGTGCTAGATTCCCGGACAGGGGGCAGCCCCAGCATTTT. Translating gives CSARFPDRGQPQHF.

The chain is built from TRBV5-1 and TRBJ2-7; D uncertain. The CDR3 extends over 15 amino acids. Germline loops: CDR1 SGHRS, CDR2 YFSETQ. Trimming took 0 bases from V and 0 from J, leaving 10 bases between them. CDR3 DNA: TGCGCCAGCAGCTTGGAGGGCAGTATCTCCTACGAGCAGTACTTC. This gives the protein CASSLEGSISYEQYF.

This clonotype was counted a few times. The chain carries TRBV7-9 and TRBJ1-5; 9 nucleotides match TRBD1. The J segment lost 2 bases and the V segment lost 5 bases, leaving 7 bases of the junction unmatched. The CDR3 has 16 amino acids. Germline V gives CDR1 SEHNR, CDR2 FQNEAQ (reference sequence). The CDR3 bases are TGTGCCAGCAGCCAGGGGACAGGGTTTGGCAATCAGCCCCAGCATTTT. This gives the protein CASSQGTGFGNQPQHF.